These T cell receptor beta chains were read from a single sample in a study of T-cell reconstitution after alpha-beta-depleted transplantation in children. TCRdb reprocessed the PCR reads with MiXCR, giving one entry per CDR3 protein. Of about 90,000 distinct CDR3 sequences detected, 6.5% to 8.5% appear once; the ten largest clones hold about 7%. Sequencing was performed on PBMCs from the stem cell graft donor, taken from the stem cell graft. These receptors were collected from a human donor who donated a stem cell graft to a child with congenital amegakaryocytic thrombocytopenia. Both conserved end residues are part of each CDR3. The D gene is left open where the match is weak. Where a row states a size, it is once, few, many or the class of an expanded clone; other rows omit it.

NA,TRBV28,TRBJ2-7,many,TGTGCCAGCAGTCCCTCCGTGGACGAGCAGTACTTC,CASSPSVDEQYF
NA,TRBV20-1,TRBJ1-6,many,TGCAGTGCTAGAGTGCGGGAAACTCAAACGGATAATTCACCCCTCCACTTT,CSARVRETQTDNSPLHF
NA,TRBV6-5,TRBJ2-3,many,TGTGCCAGCAGTTTGAGTCTTTCCACAGATACGCAGTATTTT,CASSLSLSTDTQYF
NA,TRBV20-1,TRBJ2-5,many,TGCAGTGCTAGAGAGACAGCGCAAGAGACCCAGTACTTC,CSARETAQETQYF
TRBD2,TRBV5-1,TRBJ2-1,many,TGCGCCAGCACTGACGGGGGGGCCATTGAGCAGTTCTTC,CASTDGGAIEQFF
NA,TRBV27,TRBJ1-2,many,TGTGCCAGCAGTTCTACAGGAGGCCCCTATGGCTACACCTTC,CASSSTGGPYGYTF
NA,TRBV6-5,TRBJ2-1,NA,TGTGCCAGCACCTCCATGGATGAGCAGTTCTTC,CASTSMDEQFF
NA,TRBV5-1,TRBJ2-6,NA,TGCGCCAGCAGCTTGACAGCCGTGTCTGGGGCCAACGGCCTGACTTTC,CASSLTAVSGANGLTF
NA,TRBV4-1,TRBJ1-3,NA,TGCGCCAGCAGCCAAGGGGGGGGCGCAGGAGGAAACACCATATATTTT,CASSQGGGAGGNTIYF
NA,TRBV28,TRBJ1-2,many,TGTGCCAGCAGTTTAGAAGGGGCCCCTAGCGGCTACACCTTC,CASSLEGAPSGYTF
NA,TRBV5-6,TRBJ2-3,many,TGTGCCAGCAGCTTGGGCAGATATACGCAGTATTTT,CASSLGRYTQYF
TRBD2,TRBV6-5,TRBJ2-3,many,TGTGCCAGCAGTTTTAGCGGGAGGAGCACAGATACGCAGTATTTT,CASSFSGRSTDTQYF
TRBD1,TRBV20-1,TRBJ1-5,many,TGCAGTGCTGGGGACAGGCAGATAAATCGGCCCCAGCATTTT,CSAGDRQINRPQHF
NA,TRBV2,TRBJ2-7,many,TGTGCCAGCAGTGAAGGTTCCCAAGTTGGGGACGAGCAGTACTTC,CASSEGSQVGDEQYF
TRBD2,TRBV3-1,TRBJ2-1,many,TGTGCCAGCAGCCCGCATGGCGGGAGGCGCGATGAGCAGTTCTTC,CASSPHGGRRDEQFF
NA,TRBV5-1,TRBJ2-2,many,TGCGCCAGCAGCATACGAAACCTCAGGGAGTCCGGGGAGCTGTTTTTT,CASSIRNLRESGELFF
TRBD2,TRBV12-3/TRBV12-4,TRBJ2-3,many,TGTGCCAGCAGCCCACCCTTAGCGGGAGCCAGAGATACGCAGTATTTT,CASSPPLAGARDTQYF
NA,TRBV15,TRBJ2-2,many,TGTGCCACCAGCTTCATGGGGGGCTTGAACACCGGGGAGCTGTTTTTT,CATSFMGGLNTGELFF
TRBD1,TRBV6-1,TRBJ2-7,NA,TGTGCCAGCAGTCCCCGGGACAGCTCCTACGAGCAGTACTTC,CASSPRDSSYEQYF
TRBD2,TRBV20-1,TRBJ2-1,many,TGCAGTGCACCCATCTTTGCGGGAGGGCCGAATGAGCAGTTCTTC,CSAPIFAGGPNEQFF
TRBD1,TRBV11-2,TRBJ1-2,many,TGTGCCAGCAGCCCCGTTCGGGACAGGAGAGAGTACGGCTACACCTTC,CASSPVRDRREYGYTF
TRBD1,TRBV6-5,TRBJ1-5,many,TGTGCCACCCGACAGGGGCTCAATCAGCCCCAGCATTTT,CATRQGLNQPQHF
NA,TRBV20-1,TRBJ1-5,many,TGCAGTGCAATGACAGATCCTGTTCAGCCCCAGCATTTT,CSAMTDPVQPQHF
NA,TRBV12-3/TRBV12-4,TRBJ2-1,many,TGTGCCAGCAGTAAGTTCAGGAGCTCCTACAATGAGCAGTTCTTC,CASSKFRSSYNEQFF
NA,TRBV20-1,TRBJ2-5,many,TGCAGTGCTCACCCCTCGGCAGAAGAGACCCAGTACTTC,CSAHPSAEETQYF
NA,TRBV18,TRBJ2-5,many,TGTGCCAGTAGTAAAGGCGATCAAGAGACCCAGTACTTC,CASSKGDQETQYF
NA,TRBV15,TRBJ1-4,NA,TGTGCCACCGGCGACCCCCCAGGGGTGAGTCCAACTAATGAAAAACTGTTTTTT,CATGDPPGVSPTNEKLFF
NA,TRBV28,TRBJ2-1,many,TGTGCCAGCACCGGGGACAATTACAATGAGCAGTTCTTC,CASTGDNYNEQFF
TRBD2,TRBV27,TRBJ2-3,many,TGTGCCAGCACCCCTAGCGGGAGTGGAGATACGCAGTATTTT,CASTPSGSGDTQYF
TRBD2,TRBV7-2,TRBJ2-7,many,TGTGCCAGCAGCTTAGACTCTAGCGGCTACGAGCAGTACTTC,CASSLDSSGYEQYF
TRBD2,TRBV20-1,TRBJ2-1,many,TGCAGTGCTAGATCCGGGAGGGGCAATGAGCAGTTCTTC,CSARSGRGNEQFF
TRBD2,TRBV27,TRBJ2-3,many,TGTGCCAGCAGTTCCTACTTCCAGCGGGGGACGGGAGATACGCAGTATTTT,CASSSYFQRGTGDTQYF
TRBD2,TRBV28,TRBJ2-1,few,TGTGCCAGCTCCCCCGGGACTAGCGTTTACTACAATGAGCAGTTCTTC,CASSPGTSVYYNEQFF
NA,TRBV7-9,TRBJ1-2,many,TGTGCCAGCAGTCCGGGGGAGGGTAACTATGGCTACACCTTC,CASSPGEGNYGYTF
NA,TRBV11-2,TRBJ2-7,many,TGTGCCAGCACCAGGTTTGGAGCGGGCAACTACGAGCAGTACTTC,CASTRFGAGNYEQYF
TRBD1,TRBV15,TRBJ1-1,many,TGTGCCACCAGCAGCGACAGGGTACCCTCAAGTGAAGCTTTCTTT,CATSSDRVPSSEAFF
NA,TRBV11-3,TRBJ2-1,many,TGTGCCAGCAGCCGACCCCGGGGGACGCAGTTCTTC,CASSRPRGTQFF
NA,TRBV7-9,TRBJ2-1,many,TGTGCCAGCAGCTCCCAGGCGGGCGGGACTGAGCAGTTCTTC,CASSSQAGGTEQFF